The 27 T cell receptor beta chains given below trace back to one sample, sequenced in a study of T cells in Graves' hyperthyroidism and ophthalmopathy. Amplification of TCR beta CDR3 regions used RNA as the template. A first-round RT-PCR of the TCR CDR3 used the HTBI primer set. Via MiXCR, TCRdb re-called the multiplex PCR reads, giving one row per CDR3 protein. The sample records approximately 630,000 distinct CDR3 sequences, about 16% being singletons. What was sequenced was blood. These receptors all come from a woman aged 30 to 39 with Graves' hyperthyroidism.

This clonotype was seen ten or more times. This chain connects TRBV6-1 to TRBJ2-1, with 13 nucleotides matching TRBD2. The ends lost 6 bases at V and 7 bases at J; junction bases unmatched: 3. This CDR3 has 14 amino acids. The germline CDR1 and CDR2 sequences are MNHNS and SASEGT. The CDR3 loop is CASRLAGGPNEQFF. DNA for the CDR3: TGTGCCAGCAGACTAGCGGGAGGGCCAAATGAGCAGTTCTTC.

This clonotype has a count of ten or more. The CDR3 bases are TGTGCCAGCAGCTCGGGACAGGGGGAGACCCAGTACTTC. Translation gives CASSSGQGETQYF. The V gene is TRBV11-2, the J gene TRBJ2-5; 10 bases line up with TRBD1. The CDR3 consists of 13 residues. The V gene's germline CDR1 is SGHAT and CDR2 FQNNGV. The trim removed 4 bases at V and 5 bases at J, leaving 1 base unmatched. The whole variable domain, remainder taken from reference TRBV11-2 and TRBJ2-5, is EAGVAQSPRYKIIEKRQSVAFWCNPISGHATLYWYQQILGQGPKLLIQFQNNGVVDDSQLPKDRFSAERLKGVDSTLKIQPAKLEDSAVYLCASSSGQGETQYFGPGTRLLVL.

In its sample, this clonotype was seen many times. The chain couples TRBV6-2 or TRBV6-3 to TRBJ1-2, with TRBD1 matching over 9 bases. The germline V gene encodes CDR1 MNHEY and CDR2 SVGEGT. After removal of 4 bases from V and 2 bases from J, the junction contained 5 bases not matched to a gene. This CDR3 has 15 amino acids. The CDR3 region has the DNA TGTGCCAGCAGTTTAACCGGACAGGGGAACTATGGCTACACCTTC. It is translated as CASSLTGQGNYGYTF.

This clonotype has at least ten counts. The V and J genes are TRBV2 and TRBJ2-3; 13 bases are shared with TRBD2. CDR3 length: 18 residues. From germline, CDR1 is SNHLY and CDR2 FYNNEI. The V segment lost 3 bases and the J segment 2 bases; nucleotides outside the gene matches: 8. The CDR3 coding sequence is TGTGCCAGCAGTGATCCCATTACTAGCGGGAGGGCCACAGATACGCAGTATTTT. Translating gives CASSDPITSGRATDTQYF.

The chain joins TRBV5-6 to TRBJ1-6; the match to TRBD1 covers 10 bases. The ends lost 4 bases at V and 8 bases at J; junction bases unmatched: 9. CDR1 SGHDT and CDR2 YYEEEE come from the germline V gene. The CDR3 sequence is 16 residues long. The CDR3 reads CASSPMTGTGDSPLHF. Here the CDR3 DNA reads TGTGCCAGCAGCCCGATGACTGGGACAGGGGATTCACCCCTCCACTTT.

The table lists this clonotype with a count of one. The genes are TRBV12-3 or TRBV12-4 and TRBJ2-1, with TRBD2 identical over 12 bases. J was trimmed by 3 bases and V by 5 bases; bases with no gene match: 11. The CDR3 loop spans 18 amino acids. This chain's CDR3 is CASSNRLGLAGYYNEQFF. CDR3 in DNA: TGTGCCAGCAGTAACCGCCTCGGACTAGCGGGATACTACAATGAGCAGTTCTTC.

J is TRBJ2-7 and V is TRBV7-2, with D tentatively TRBD1 (5 bases). The CDR3 runs to 16 residues. The germline V gene has CDR1 SGHTA and CDR2 FQGNSA. The V end was cut by 1 base, the J end by 0 bases, with 13 bases between. Here the CDR3 DNA reads TGTGCCAGCAGCTTAGTCAGGGCGTTAAGCTCCTACGAGCAGTACTTC. Residues: CASSLVRALSSYEQYF.

This chain connects TRBV7-9 to TRBJ2-7; D call uncertain. The CDR3 is 12 amino acids. V was shortened by 5 bases and J by 5 bases, with 10 bases between the two germline ends. CDR1 and CDR2 (germline): SEHNR, FQNEAQ (reference sequence). The CDR3 bases are TGTGCCAGCAGCCCAGGTATCAACGAGCAGTACTTC. It codes for CASSPGINEQYF.

This rearrangement joins TRBV6-2 or TRBV6-3 to TRBJ1-2, with 9 bases aligning to TRBD1. CDR3 length: 16 residues. Germline V gene lookup returns CDR1 MNHEY and CDR2 SVGEGT. V dropped 6 bases and J dropped 8; count of bases not matched to a gene: 16. CDR3 in DNA: TGTGCCAGCAGACCGACGGCCGGGACAGGGCTTCGGGGCTACACCTTC. Amino acid sequence: CASRPTAGTGLRGYTF.

This clonotype was observed many times. The chain couples TRBV6-1 to TRBJ2-1, with 8 bases fitting TRBD2. V shed 5 bases and J 7 bases; nucleotides not matched to a gene: 10. The CDR3 contains 15 residues. Germline assignment: CDR1 MNHNS and CDR2 SASEGT. The CDR3: CASSPYGRGINEQFF. The CDR3 bases are TGTGCCAGCAGTCCTTACGGGAGGGGGATTAATGAGCAGTTCTTC.

This clonotype was seen a few times. V gene TRBV20-1 combines with J gene TRBJ2-1; D is unclear. The CDR3 runs 15 residues. Looked up from germline, CDR1 is DFQATT and CDR2 is SNEGSKA (reference sequence). The ends were cut back, 0 bases at V and 2 bases at J, with 11 bases in the middle. In DNA form, the CDR3 reads TGCAGTGCTAGAGATTTCGACCAACCCTACAATGAGCAGTTCTTC. Translating it yields CSARDFDQPYNEQFF.

This clonotype has only a few counts. The V gene is TRBV6-1, the J gene TRBJ2-7, with 8 bases matching TRBD2. The CDR3 loop spans 16 amino acids. Germline CDR1 and CDR2: MNHNS and SASEGT. Trimming at V came to 3 bases and at J to 3 bases, leaving 10 bases not matched to a gene. The CDR3 is CASSETAAAGVYEQYF. The CDR3 coding sequence is TGTGCCAGCAGTGAGACGGCGGCAGCGGGGGTCTACGAGCAGTACTTC.

At least ten counts were recorded for this clonotype. The V gene is TRBV2, the J gene TRBJ2-1, with 10 bases that match TRBD2. The CDR3 runs to 15 residues. From germline, CDR1 is SNHLY and CDR2 FYNNEI. V was pared by 5 bases and J by 9 bases, with 10 bases of the junction left unmatched. DNA for the CDR3: TGTGCCAGCAGTTATGTACCAGCGGGAGGGGTTGAGCAGTTCTTC. Its translation: CASSYVPAGGVEQFF.

This clonotype was observed a single time. One base away lies a much larger clone, so this may be a sequencing read error. CDR3 protein: CAWSGAGGTSTEAFF. In DNA, the CDR3 is TGTGCCTGGAGCGGTGCGGGGGGAACGAGCACTGAAGCTTTCTTT. The chain has TRBV30 and TRBJ1-1; a possible D gene is TRBD1 (5 bases). The ends were cut back, 3 bases at V and 4 bases at J, with 18 bases in the middle. Germline-derived CDR1 and CDR2 are GTSNPN and SVGIG (reference sequence). The CDR3 extends over 15 amino acids.

This clonotype was counted many times. This chain joins TRBV7-9 and TRBJ2-7; TRBD1 agrees at 8 bases. Per the germline V gene, CDR1 is SEHNR and CDR2 is FQNEAQ (reference sequence). The CDR3 has 16 amino acids. Germline trimming cut 3 bases from V and 0 bases from J; bases unmatched to any gene: 7. As DNA, the CDR3 is TGTGCCAGCAGCTTGATAACAGGGGGAGGCTCCTACGAGCAGTACTTC. This translates into CASSLITGGGSYEQYF.

CDR3 sequence (DNA): TGCGCCAGCAGCTTTTTGGATCCTGGGGCCAACGTCCTGACTTTC. This sequence encodes CASSFLDPGANVLTF. V usage is TRBV5-1 and J usage is TRBJ2-6; D ambiguous. Per the germline V gene, CDR1 is SGHRS and CDR2 is YFSETQ. The CDR3 consists of 15 residues. Trimming took 2 bases from V and 2 from J, leaving 8 bases between them. Variable domain in full (rest from reference TRBV5-1 and TRBJ2-6): KAGVTQTPRYLIKTRGQQVTLSCSPISGHRSVSWYQQTPGQGLQFLFEYFSETQRNKGNFPGRFSGRQFSNSRSEMNVSTLELGDSALYLCASSFLDPGANVLTFGAGSRLTVL.

This chain uses TRBV15 with TRBJ2-7; no firm D call. The V end was cut by 1 base, the J end by 4 bases, with 8 bases between. CDR3 length: 13 residues. The germline V gene has CDR1 LNHNV and CDR2 YYDKDF (reference sequence). The CDR3 loop is CATSRAPSYEQYF. Written as DNA, the CDR3 is TGTGCCACCAGCAGAGCACCCTCGTACGAGCAGTACTTC.

With regard to this clonotype: A single base separates this from a much larger clone, so it may be a read error. This chain links TRBV28 with TRBJ2-4; D gene uncertain. Germline assignment: CDR1 MDHEN and CDR2 SYDVKM. Trimming removed 4 bases at V and 8 bases at J, with 6 bases between. CDR3 length: 11 residues. The CDR3 is CASSSRDIQYF. DNA for the CDR3: TGTGCCAGCAGTTCTCGAGACATTCAGTACTTC.

The CDR3 is CSARDPGGSLHEQYF. The CDR3 bases are TGCAGTGCTAGAGATCCAGGGGGCAGTCTCCACGAGCAGTACTTC. J is TRBJ2-7 and V is TRBV20-1, with TRBD1 matching over 8 bases. J lost 5 bases, V lost 0 bases, and 9 bases had no gene match. The CDR3 contains 15 residues. Germline assignment: CDR1 DFQATT and CDR2 SNEGSKA (reference sequence).

In its sample, this clonotype was seen once. CDR3 DNA sequence: TGTGCCAGCAGTGCACTCAGGGTCGCGCAGGGTATGAGCTACACCTTC. Amino acids: CASSALRVAQGMSYTF. The V and J genes are TRBV25-1 and TRBJ1-2, with D maybe TRBD1 (5 bases). Deletions cut 4 bases from V and 9 bases from J, with 24 bases between. CDR3 length equals 16 residues. Germline V gene data show CDR1 as MGHDK and CDR2 as SYGVNS.

This clonotype was observed many times. This sequence joins TRBV12-3 or TRBV12-4 and TRBJ2-2, with 7 bases matching TRBD1. V was clipped by 5 bases and J by 7 bases; unmatched bases: 7. This CDR3 spans 14 amino acids. In DNA, the CDR3 is TGTGCCAGCAGTCTACAGGGGCCTGGCGGGGAGCTGTTTTTT. This encodes CASSLQGPGGELFF.

In this sample, this clonotype turned up a few times. The rearrangement joins TRBV28 to TRBJ1-3; 7 nucleotides agree with TRBD1. Germline V CDR1 and CDR2: MDHEN, SYDVKM. This CDR3 region has 15 residues. The V segment lost 10 bases and the J segment 0 bases; nucleotides outside the gene matches: 9. The CDR3 reads CATTGVSGSGNTIYF. CDR3 sequence (DNA): TGTGCCACCACAGGGGTCTCGGGCTCTGGAAACACCATATATTTT. The full variable domain, its missing parts supplied by reference TRBV28 and TRBJ1-3, is DVKVTQSSRYLVKRTGEKVFLECVQDMDHENMFWYRQDPGLGLRLIYFSYDVKMKEKGDIPEGYSVSREKKERFSLILESASTNQTSMYLCATTGVSGSGNTIYFGEGSWLTVV.

This clonotype was picked up a small number of times. This chain uses TRBV27 with TRBJ1-2; D is unclear. CDR3 length: 14 residues. Trimming shortened V by 6 bases and J by 6 bases, and 17 bases separated the two germline ends. Germline CDR1 is MNHEY and CDR2 is SMNVEV (reference sequence). The CDR3 region is CASSPRQDANGYTF. The CDR3 nucleotides read TGTGCCAGCAGCCCCCGGCAGGATGCTAATGGCTACACCTTC.

This clonotype has a count of ten or more. This sequence joins TRBV20-1 and TRBJ2-1, with TRBD1 as a possible D gene (5 bases). V shed 6 bases and J shed 2 bases, with 14 bases lying between them. The CDR3 consists of 14 residues. The V gene's germline CDR1 is DFQATT and CDR2 SNEGSKA (reference sequence). DNA of the CDR3: TGCAGTGCCATCAGGGCGTCCACCTACAATGAGCAGTTCTTC. Translated, it gives CSAIRASTYNEQFF.

This clonotype turned up a few times. The chain recombines TRBV18 with TRBJ2-2, with 8 bases lining up with TRBD2. Trimming at V came to 2 bases and at J to 1 base, leaving 6 bases not matched to a gene. CDR3 length: 17 residues. CDR1 and CDR2 (germline): KGHSH, LQKENI. In DNA form, the CDR3 reads TGTGCCAGCTCACCAAAGACCCTAGCGGGGAACACCGGGGAGCTGTTTTTT. Translation gives CASSPKTLAGNTGELFF.

This clonotype was picked up a small number of times. The chain is built from TRBV12-5 and TRBJ2-7; D remains ambiguous. CDR3 length: 11 residues. The germline gives CDR1 LGHNT, CDR2 FRNRAP. Trimming left V 5 bases short and J 0 bases short, with 2 bases between. In nucleotides, the CDR3 is TGTGCTAGTGGTCACTCCTACGAGCAGTACTTC. This codes for CASGHSYEQYF.

This clonotype was detected many times. The chain recombines TRBV6-1 with TRBJ2-5; 8 nucleotides agree with TRBD2. The CDR3 runs 15 residues. Per the germline V gene, CDR1 is MNHNS and CDR2 is SASEGT. The trim removed 5 bases at V and 4 bases at J, leaving 9 bases unmatched. DNA for the CDR3: TGTGCCAGCAGTACCGTAGCGGGAAAGGGAGAGACCCAGTACTTC. Translation gives CASSTVAGKGETQYF.